A single sample gave rise to the 13 T cell receptor beta chains below, sequenced in a study of shared clonotypes between healthy human individuals. Libraries were prepared by immunoSEQ multiplex PCR; TCRdb keeps only in-frame clonotypes and omits some of them. Altogether roughly 770,000 clones are present, approximately 96% being singletons, with the ten largest covering around 0.21%. CD8 cells classed as naive were CD45RO-negative and positively selected for CCR7, excluding terminally differentiated effector memory CD45RA+ cells. The sequenced sample was naive CD8+ T cells sorted from blood. The receptor source for this set is a man aged 25-45 years in good health.

Regarding this clone: In the same sample, other DNA sequences code for this CDR3. The genes are TRBV4-1 and TRBJ1-1; D is undetermined. Germline V CDR1 and CDR2: MGHRA, YSYEKL. V was pared by 0 bases and J by 0 bases, with 8 bases between. This CDR3 has 15 residues. CDR3 amino acids: CASSQERSLNTEAFF. CDR3 nucleotide sequence: TGCGCCAGCAGCCAAGAGAGGAGCCTGAACACTGAAGCTTTCTTT.

The V and J genes are TRBV27 and TRBJ2-2; D uncertain. Per the germline V gene, CDR1 is MNHEY and CDR2 is SMNVEV (reference sequence). This CDR3 has 14 residues. V dropped 5 bases and J dropped 6 bases, with 13 bases sitting between them. The CDR3 loop is CASSNLVAAGELFF. The CDR3 DNA follows: TGTGCCAGCAGTAACCTCGTGGCCGCCGGGGAGCTGTTTTTT.

This chain connects TRBV2 to TRBJ1-1, with D tentatively TRBD1 (5 bases). CDR1 is SNHLY and CDR2 is FYNNEI in the germline V gene. The CDR3 is 15 residues long. The V end lost 1 base, the J end lost 1 base, and 10 bases lay between the germline ends. CDR3 sequence: CASSEDRSQNTEAFF. Here the CDR3 DNA reads TGTGCCAGCAGTGAAGACAGGAGTCAGAACACTGAAGCTTTCTTT.

The V call is TRBV7-3, the J call TRBJ2-3; the match to TRBD2 covers 9 bases. The CDR3 totals 16 residues. The J segment lost 2 bases and the V segment lost 4 bases, leaving 7 bases of the junction unmatched. CDR1 SGHTA and CDR2 FQGTGA come from the germline V gene. The CDR3 spells CASSSIAGADTDTQYF. CDR3 in DNA: TGTGCCAGCAGCTCCATAGCGGGAGCAGACACAGATACGCAGTATTTT.

This clone has a single count. The chain employs TRBV11-1 and TRBJ2-1, with no clear D. This CDR3 comprises 13 residues. The germline V gene has CDR1 SGHAT and CDR2 FQDESV (reference sequence). Trimming removed 2 bases at V and 1 base at J, with 3 bases between. CDR3 sequence reads: CASSLRSYNEQFF. DNA for the CDR3: TGTGCCAGCAGCTTAAGATCCTACAATGAGCAGTTCTTC.

J is TRBJ2-4 and V is TRBV19; a possible D gene is TRBD1 (5 bases). In germline, CDR1 is LNHDA, CDR2 SQIVND (reference sequence). V lost 5 bases, J lost 0 bases, and 11 bases lay in between. This CDR3 contains 15 residues. CDR3 in DNA: TGTGCCAGTAGTGATTTCCAGGGAGCCAAAAACATTCAGTACTTC. Its protein is CASSDFQGAKNIQYF.

V usage is TRBV5-4 and J usage is TRBJ2-2; D assignment may be TRBD1 or TRBD2 (5 bases each). CDR1 and CDR2 from the germline V gene are SGHNT and YYREEE (reference sequence). V lost 0 bases to trimming and J lost 5 bases, with 11 bases between them. This CDR3 is built from 15 residues. The CDR3 protein is CASSLAWDRTGELFF. In DNA form, the CDR3 reads TGTGCCAGCAGCTTGGCTTGGGACCGAACCGGGGAGCTGTTTTTT.

This chain uses TRBV7-9 with TRBJ1-1; 10 bases are a match to TRBD1. After removal of 5 bases from V and 5 bases from J, the junction contained 8 bases not matched to a gene. This CDR3 contains 15 residues. Looked up from germline, CDR1 is SEHNR and CDR2 is FQNEAQ (reference sequence). CDR3 sequence (DNA): TGTGCCAGCAGCCCGACAGGGGGCGCGTGGACTGAAGCTTTCTTT. Protein: CASSPTGGAWTEAFF.

The V and J genes are TRBV7-8 and TRBJ1-2; D gene uncertain. Germline CDR1 and CDR2: SGHVS and FQNEAQ. The CDR3 consists of 16 residues. Trimming shortened V by 5 bases and J by 8 bases, and 24 bases separated the two germline ends. Here the CDR3 reads CASSLSLTDLKGGYTF. The CDR3 DNA sequence: TGTGCCAGCAGCCTAAGCCTTACAGACCTCAAGGGCGGCTACACCTTC.

The chain recombines TRBV18 with TRBJ2-5; D might be TRBD1 or TRBD2, each matching 5 bases. The CDR3 sequence is 16 residues long. In germline, CDR1 is KGHSH, CDR2 LQKENI. V lost 3 bases, J lost 3 bases, and 17 bases lay in between. The DNA for the CDR3 is TGTGCCAGCTCACCTACTGCCGGGACGGCTAAAGAGACCCAGTACTTC. Translating it yields CASSPTAGTAKETQYF.

The V and J genes are TRBV29-1 and TRBJ2-7; 10 nucleotides align to TRBD2. CDR3 size: 15 residues. V gave up 0 bases and J gave up 3 bases; unmatched junction bases: 5. Per the germline V gene, CDR1 is SQVTM and CDR2 is ANQGSEA. In DNA, the CDR3 is TGCAGCGTTGAAGATTCCAGCGGGAGGGGCTACGAGCAGTACTTC. Its protein is CSVEDSSGRGYEQYF.

The chain links TRBV7-9 to TRBJ1-1; 8 bases fit TRBD1. Germline CDR1 is SEHNR and CDR2 is FQNEAQ (reference sequence). The CDR3 is made up of 15 amino acids. V trimming: 4 bases; J trimming: 0 bases; junction bases outside the gene matches: 4. In DNA, the CDR3 is TGTGCCAGCAGCTCTGACAGGGGATTGAACACTGAAGCTTTCTTT. The encoded protein is CASSSDRGLNTEAFF.

V is TRBV6-1 and J is TRBJ2-7; D is possibly TRBD2 (5 bases). The ends were cut back, 6 bases at V and 3 bases at J, with 18 bases in the middle. The V gene's germline CDR1 is MNHNS and CDR2 SASEGT. The CDR3 is 15 residues long. The CDR3 here is CASRGRRGADYEQYF. The CDR3 bases are TGTGCCAGCAGGGGAAGGAGAGGAGCGGACTACGAGCAGTACTTC.